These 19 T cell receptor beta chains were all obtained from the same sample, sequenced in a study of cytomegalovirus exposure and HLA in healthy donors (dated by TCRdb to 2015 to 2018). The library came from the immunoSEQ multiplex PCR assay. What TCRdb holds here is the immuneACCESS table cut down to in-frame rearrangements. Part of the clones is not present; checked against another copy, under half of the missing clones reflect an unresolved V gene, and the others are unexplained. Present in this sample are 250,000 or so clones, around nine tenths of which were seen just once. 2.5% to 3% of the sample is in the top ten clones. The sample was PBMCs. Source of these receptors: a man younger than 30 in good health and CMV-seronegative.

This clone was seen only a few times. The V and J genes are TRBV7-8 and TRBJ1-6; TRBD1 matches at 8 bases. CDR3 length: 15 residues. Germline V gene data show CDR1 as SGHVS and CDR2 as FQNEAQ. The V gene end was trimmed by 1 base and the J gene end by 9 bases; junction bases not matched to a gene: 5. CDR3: CASSLGTGMVSPLHF. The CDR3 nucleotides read TGTGCCAGCAGCTTAGGGACAGGGATGGTTTCACCCCTCCACTTT. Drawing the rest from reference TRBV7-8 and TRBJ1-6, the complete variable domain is GAGVSQSPRYKVAKRGQDVALRCDPISGHVSLFWYQQALGQGPEFLTYFQNEAQLDKSGLPSDRFFAERPEGSVSTLKIQRTQQEDSAVYLCASSLGTGMVSPLHFGNGTRLTVT.

CDR3 residues: CASKSGGRSGANVLTF. The CDR3 DNA sequence: TGCGCCAGCAAGTCGGGGGGGCGCTCTGGGGCCAACGTCCTGACTTTC. V gene TRBV23-1 combines with J gene TRBJ2-6; TRBD2 matches at 8 bases. TRBV23-1 has ORF status, its function being uncertain. The CDR3 is made up of 16 amino acids. With V trimmed by 7 bases and J by 0 bases, 5 bases remained unmatched.

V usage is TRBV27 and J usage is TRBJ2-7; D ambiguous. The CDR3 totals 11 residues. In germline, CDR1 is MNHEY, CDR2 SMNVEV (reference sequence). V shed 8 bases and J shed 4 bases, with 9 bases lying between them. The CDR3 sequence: CASGPWYEQYF. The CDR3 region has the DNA TGTGCCAGCGGCCCCTGGTACGAGCAGTACTTC.

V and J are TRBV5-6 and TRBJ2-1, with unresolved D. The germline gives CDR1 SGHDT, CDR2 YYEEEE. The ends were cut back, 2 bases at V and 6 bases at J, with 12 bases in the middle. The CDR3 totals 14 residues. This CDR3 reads CASSLVSGLNEQFF. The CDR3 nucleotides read TGTGCCAGCAGCTTAGTATCAGGTCTCAATGAGCAGTTCTTC.

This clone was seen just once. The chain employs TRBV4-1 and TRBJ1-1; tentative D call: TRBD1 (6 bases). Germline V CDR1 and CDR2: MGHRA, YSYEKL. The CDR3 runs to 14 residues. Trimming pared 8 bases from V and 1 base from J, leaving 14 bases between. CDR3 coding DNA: TGCGCCAGCTCCCCGGGACAAACGAACACTGAAGCTTTCTTT. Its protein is CASSPGQTNTEAFF.

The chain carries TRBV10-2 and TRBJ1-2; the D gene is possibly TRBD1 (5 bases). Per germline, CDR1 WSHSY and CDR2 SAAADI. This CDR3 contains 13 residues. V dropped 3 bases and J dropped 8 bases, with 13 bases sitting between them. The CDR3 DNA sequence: TGCGCCAGCAGTGATAGCAGGGCGGAGGGCTACACCTTC. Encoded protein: CASSDSRAEGYTF.

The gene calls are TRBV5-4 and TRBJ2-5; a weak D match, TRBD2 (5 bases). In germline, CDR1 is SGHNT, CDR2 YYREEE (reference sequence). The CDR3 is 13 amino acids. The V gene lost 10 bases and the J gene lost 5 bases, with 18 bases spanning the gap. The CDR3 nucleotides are TGTGCCCAACAGCGGAATAAGGAGGAGACCCAGTACTTC. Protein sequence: CAQQRNKEETQYF.

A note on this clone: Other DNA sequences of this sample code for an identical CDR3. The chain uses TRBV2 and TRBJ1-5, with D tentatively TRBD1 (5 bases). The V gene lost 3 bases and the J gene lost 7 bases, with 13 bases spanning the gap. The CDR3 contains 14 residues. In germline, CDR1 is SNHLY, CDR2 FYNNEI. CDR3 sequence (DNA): TGTGCCAGCAGTGATCGGCAGGGTAACCAGCCCCAGCATTTT. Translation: CASSDRQGNQPQHF. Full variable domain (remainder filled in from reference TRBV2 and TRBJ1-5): EPEVTQTPSHQVTQMGQEVILRCVPISNHLYFYWYRQILGQKVEFLVSFYNNEISEKSEIFDDQFSVERPDGSNFTLKIRSTKLEDSAMYFCASSDRQGNQPQHFGDGTRLSIL.

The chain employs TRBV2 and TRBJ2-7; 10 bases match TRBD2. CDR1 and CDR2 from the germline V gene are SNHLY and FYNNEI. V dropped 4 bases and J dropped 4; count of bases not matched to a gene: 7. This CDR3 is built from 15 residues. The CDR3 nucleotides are TGTGCCAGCAGTGTTCCCCAGCGGGGGGGATACGAGCAGTACTTC. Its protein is CASSVPQRGGYEQYF.

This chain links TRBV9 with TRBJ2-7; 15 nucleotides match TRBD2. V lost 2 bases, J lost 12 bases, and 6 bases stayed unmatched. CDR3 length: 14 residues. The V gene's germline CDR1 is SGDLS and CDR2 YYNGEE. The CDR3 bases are TGTGCCAGCAGCGTGGGACTAGCGGGAGGTCCTCTGTACTTC. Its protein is CASSVGLAGGPLYF.

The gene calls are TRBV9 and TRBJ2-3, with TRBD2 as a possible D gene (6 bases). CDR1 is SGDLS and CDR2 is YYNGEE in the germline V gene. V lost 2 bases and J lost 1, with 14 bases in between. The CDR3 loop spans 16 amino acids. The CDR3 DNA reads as TGTGCCAGCAGCGTCCCGGGGCGCGGGGGCACAGATACGCAGTATTTT. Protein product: CASSVPGRGGTDTQYF.

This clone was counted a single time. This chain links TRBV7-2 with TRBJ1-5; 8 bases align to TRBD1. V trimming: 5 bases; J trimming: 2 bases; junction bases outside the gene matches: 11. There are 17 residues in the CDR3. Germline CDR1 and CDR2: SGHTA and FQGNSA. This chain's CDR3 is CASSITPAGGGNQPQHF. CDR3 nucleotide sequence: TGTGCCAGCAGCATAACCCCGGCAGGGGGCGGCAATCAGCCCCAGCATTTT.

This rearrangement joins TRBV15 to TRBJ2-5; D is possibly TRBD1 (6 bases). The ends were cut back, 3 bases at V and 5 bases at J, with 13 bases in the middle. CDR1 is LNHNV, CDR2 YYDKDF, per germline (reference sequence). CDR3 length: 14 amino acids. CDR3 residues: CATSSTGSVETQYF. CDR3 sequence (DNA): TGTGCCACCAGCAGCACAGGGTCGGTGGAGACCCAGTACTTC.

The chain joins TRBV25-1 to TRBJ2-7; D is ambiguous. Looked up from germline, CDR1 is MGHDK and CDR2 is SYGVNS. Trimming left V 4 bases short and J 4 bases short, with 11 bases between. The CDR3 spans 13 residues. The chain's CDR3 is CASSGSPTYEQYF. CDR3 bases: TGTGCCAGCAGTGGGTCTCCTACTTACGAGCAGTACTTC.

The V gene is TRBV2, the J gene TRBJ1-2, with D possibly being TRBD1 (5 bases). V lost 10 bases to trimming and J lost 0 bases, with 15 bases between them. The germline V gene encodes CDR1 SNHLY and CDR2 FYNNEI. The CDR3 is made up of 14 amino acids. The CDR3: CATNGAGPNYGYTF. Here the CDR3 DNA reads TGTGCCACCAATGGGGCAGGGCCTAACTATGGCTACACCTTC.

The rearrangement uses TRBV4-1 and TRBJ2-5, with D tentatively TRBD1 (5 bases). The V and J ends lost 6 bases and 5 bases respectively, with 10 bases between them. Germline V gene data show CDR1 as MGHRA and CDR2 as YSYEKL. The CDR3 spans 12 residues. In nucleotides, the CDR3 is TGCGCCAGCAGGGGCTGGGGCGAGACCCAGTACTTC. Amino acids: CASRGWGETQYF.

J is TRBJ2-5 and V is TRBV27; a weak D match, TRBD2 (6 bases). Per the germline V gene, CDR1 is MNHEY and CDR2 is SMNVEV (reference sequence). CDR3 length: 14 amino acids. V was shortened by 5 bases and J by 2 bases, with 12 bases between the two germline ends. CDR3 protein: CASSVAGRQETQYF. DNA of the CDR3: TGTGCCAGCAGTGTCGCGGGGAGGCAAGAGACCCAGTACTTC.

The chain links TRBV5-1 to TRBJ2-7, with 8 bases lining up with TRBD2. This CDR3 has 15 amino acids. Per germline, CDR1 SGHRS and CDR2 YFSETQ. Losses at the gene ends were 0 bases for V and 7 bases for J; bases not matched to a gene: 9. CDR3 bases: TGCGCCAGCAGCTTGGAAAGGCGGGAGGCGGGGGAGCAGTACTTC. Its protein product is CASSLERREAGEQYF.

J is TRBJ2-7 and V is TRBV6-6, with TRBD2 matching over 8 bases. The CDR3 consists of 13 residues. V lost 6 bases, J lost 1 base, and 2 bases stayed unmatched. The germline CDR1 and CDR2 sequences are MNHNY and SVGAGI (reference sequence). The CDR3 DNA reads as TGTGCCAGCAGGAAGCGGGAGTCCTACGAGCAGTACTTC. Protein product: CASRKRESYEQYF.